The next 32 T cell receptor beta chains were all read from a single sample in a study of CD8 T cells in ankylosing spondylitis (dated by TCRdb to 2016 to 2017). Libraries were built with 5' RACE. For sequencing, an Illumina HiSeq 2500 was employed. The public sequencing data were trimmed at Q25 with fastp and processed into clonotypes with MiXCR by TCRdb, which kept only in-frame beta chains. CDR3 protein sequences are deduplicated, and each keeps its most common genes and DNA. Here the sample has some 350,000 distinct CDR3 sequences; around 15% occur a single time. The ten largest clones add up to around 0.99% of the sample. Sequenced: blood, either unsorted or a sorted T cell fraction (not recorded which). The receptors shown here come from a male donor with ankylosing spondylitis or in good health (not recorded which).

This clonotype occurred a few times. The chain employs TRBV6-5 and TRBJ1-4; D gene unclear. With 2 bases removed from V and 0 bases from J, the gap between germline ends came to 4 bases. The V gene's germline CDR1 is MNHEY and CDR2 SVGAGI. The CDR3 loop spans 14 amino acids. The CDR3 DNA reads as TGTGCCAGCAGTTACGATGCAACTAATGAAAAACTGTTTTTT. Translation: CASSYDATNEKLFF.

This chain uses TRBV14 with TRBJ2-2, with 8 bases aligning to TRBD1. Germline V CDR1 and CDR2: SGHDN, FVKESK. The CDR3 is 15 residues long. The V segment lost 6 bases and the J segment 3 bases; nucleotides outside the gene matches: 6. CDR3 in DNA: TGTGCCAGCAGTCCTACAGGGGGTTACACCGGGGAGCTGTTTTTT. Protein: CASSPTGGYTGELFF. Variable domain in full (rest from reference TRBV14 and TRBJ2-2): EAGVTQFPSHSVIEKGQTVTLRCDPISGHDNLYWYRRVMGKEIKFLLHFVKESKQDESGMPNNRFLAERTGGTYSTLKVQPAELEDSGVYFCASSPTGGYTGELFFGEGSRLTVL.

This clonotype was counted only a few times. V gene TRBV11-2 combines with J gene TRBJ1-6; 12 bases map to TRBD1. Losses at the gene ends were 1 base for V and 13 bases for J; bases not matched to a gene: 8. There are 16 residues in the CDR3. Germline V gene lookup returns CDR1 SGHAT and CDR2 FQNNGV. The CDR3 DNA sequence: TGTGCCAGCAGCTTAGTAGGCGCCGGGACAGGGGGCCCCCTCCACTTT. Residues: CASSLVGAGTGGPLHF.

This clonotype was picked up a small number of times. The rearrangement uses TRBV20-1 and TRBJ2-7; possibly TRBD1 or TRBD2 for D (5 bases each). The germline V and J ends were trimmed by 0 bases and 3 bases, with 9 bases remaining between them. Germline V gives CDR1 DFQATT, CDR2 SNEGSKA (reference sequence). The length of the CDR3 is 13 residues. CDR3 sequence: CSAREGPIYEQYF. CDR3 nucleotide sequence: TGCAGTGCTAGAGAGGGACCGATCTACGAGCAGTACTTC.

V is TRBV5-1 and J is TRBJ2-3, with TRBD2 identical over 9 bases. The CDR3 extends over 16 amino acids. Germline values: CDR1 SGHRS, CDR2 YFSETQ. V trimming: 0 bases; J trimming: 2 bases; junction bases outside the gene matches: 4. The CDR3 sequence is CASSLEGGRVTDTQYF. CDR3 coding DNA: TGCGCCAGCAGCTTGGAGGGCGGGAGGGTCACAGATACGCAGTATTTT. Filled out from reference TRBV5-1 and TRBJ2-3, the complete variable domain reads KAGVTQTPRYLIKTRGQQVTLSCSPISGHRSVSWYQQTPGQGLQFLFEYFSETQRNKGNFPGRFSGRQFSNSRSEMNVSTLELGDSALYLCASSLEGGRVTDTQYFGPGTRLTVL.

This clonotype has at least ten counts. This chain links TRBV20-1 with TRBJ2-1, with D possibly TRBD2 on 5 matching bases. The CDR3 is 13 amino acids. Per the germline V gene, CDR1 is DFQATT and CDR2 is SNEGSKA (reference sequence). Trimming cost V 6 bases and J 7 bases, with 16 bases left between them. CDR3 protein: CSALAATGNEQFF. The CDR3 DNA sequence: TGCAGTGCCTTAGCCGCGACGGGGAATGAGCAGTTCTTC.

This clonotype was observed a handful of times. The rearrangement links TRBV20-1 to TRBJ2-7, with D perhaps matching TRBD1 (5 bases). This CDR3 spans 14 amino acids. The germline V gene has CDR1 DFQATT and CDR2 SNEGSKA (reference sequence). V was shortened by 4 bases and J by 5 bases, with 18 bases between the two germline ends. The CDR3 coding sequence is TGCAGTGCTACCACAGGAGAATTTCCCCACGAGCAGTACTTC. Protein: CSATTGEFPHEQYF.

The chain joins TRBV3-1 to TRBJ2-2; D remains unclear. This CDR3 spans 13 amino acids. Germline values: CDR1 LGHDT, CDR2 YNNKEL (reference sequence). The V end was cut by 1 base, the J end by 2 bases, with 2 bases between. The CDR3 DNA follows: TGTGCCAGCAGCCAAGTAAACACCGGGGAGCTGTTTTTT. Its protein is CASSQVNTGELFF.

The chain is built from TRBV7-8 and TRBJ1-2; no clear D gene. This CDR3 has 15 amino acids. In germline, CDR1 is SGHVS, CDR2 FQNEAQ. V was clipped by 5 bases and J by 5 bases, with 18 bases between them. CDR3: CASSRGRGREYGYTF. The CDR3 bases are TGTGCCAGCAGCCGAGGACGTGGTCGGGAATATGGCTACACCTTC.

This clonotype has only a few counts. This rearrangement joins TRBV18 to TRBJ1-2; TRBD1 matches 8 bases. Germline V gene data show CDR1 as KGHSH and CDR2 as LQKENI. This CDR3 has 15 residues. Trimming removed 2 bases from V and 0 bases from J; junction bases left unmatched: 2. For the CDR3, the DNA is TGTGCCAGCTCACCAGACAGGGGTCCTAACTATGGCTACACCTTC. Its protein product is CASSPDRGPNYGYTF.

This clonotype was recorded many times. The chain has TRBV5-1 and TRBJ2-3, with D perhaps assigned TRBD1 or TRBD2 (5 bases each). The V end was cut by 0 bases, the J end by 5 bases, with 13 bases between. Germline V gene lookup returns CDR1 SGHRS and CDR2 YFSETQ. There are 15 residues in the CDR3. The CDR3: CASSLVGGDGDTQYF. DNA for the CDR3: TGCGCCAGCAGCTTGGTTGGGGGAGACGGAGATACGCAGTATTTT.

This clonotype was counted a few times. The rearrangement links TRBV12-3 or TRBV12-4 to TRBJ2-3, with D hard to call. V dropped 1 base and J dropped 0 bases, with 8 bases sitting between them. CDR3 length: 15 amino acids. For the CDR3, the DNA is TGTGCCAGCAGTTTAGTGGCGGCCAGCACAGATACGCAGTATTTT. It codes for CASSLVAASTDTQYF.

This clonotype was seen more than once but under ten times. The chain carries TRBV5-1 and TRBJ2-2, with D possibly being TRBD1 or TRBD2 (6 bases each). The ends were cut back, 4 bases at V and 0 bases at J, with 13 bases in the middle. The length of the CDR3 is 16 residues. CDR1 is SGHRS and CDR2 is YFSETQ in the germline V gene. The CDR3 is CASSPGGRPNTGELFF. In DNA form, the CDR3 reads TGCGCCAGCAGCCCCGGGGGCAGGCCGAACACCGGGGAGCTGTTTTTT. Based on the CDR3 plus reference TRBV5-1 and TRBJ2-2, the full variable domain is KAGVTQTPRYLIKTRGQQVTLSCSPISGHRSVSWYQQTPGQGLQFLFEYFSETQRNKGNFPGRFSGRQFSNSRSEMNVSTLELGDSALYLCASSPGGRPNTGELFFGEGSRLTVL.

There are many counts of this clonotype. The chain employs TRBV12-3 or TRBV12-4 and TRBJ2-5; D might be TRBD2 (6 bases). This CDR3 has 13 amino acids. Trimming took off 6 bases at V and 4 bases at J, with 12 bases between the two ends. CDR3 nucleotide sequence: TGTGCCAGCAGCGGAATGGGGGGAGAGACCCAGTACTTC. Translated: CASSGMGGETQYF.

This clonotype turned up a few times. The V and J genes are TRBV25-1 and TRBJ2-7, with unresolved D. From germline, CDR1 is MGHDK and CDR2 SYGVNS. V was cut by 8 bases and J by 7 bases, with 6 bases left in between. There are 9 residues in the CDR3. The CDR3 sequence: CASAKEQYF. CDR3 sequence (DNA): TGTGCCAGCGCTAAAGAGCAGTACTTC.

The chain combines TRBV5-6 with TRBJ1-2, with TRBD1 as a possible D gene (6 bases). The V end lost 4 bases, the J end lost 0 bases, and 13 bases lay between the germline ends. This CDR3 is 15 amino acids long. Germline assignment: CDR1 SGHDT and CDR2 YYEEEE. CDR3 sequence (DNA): TGTGCCAGCAGCACTGGACAGATAGCTAACTATGGCTACACCTTC. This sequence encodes CASSTGQIANYGYTF.

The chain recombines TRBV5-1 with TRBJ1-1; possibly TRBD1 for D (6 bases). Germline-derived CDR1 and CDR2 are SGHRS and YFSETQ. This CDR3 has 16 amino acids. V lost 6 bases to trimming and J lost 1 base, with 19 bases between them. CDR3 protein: CASIQYRADGNTEAFF. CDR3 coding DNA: TGCGCCAGCATTCAGTACAGGGCCGACGGGAACACTGAAGCTTTCTTT.

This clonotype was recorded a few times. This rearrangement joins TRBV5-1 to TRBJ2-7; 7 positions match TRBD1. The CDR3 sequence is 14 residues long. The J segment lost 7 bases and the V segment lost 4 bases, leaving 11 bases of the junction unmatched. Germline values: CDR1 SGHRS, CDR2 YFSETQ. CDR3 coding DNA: TGCGCCAGCAGCCCAGGGACAGCCTCGGGAGAGCAGTACTTC. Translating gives CASSPGTASGEQYF.

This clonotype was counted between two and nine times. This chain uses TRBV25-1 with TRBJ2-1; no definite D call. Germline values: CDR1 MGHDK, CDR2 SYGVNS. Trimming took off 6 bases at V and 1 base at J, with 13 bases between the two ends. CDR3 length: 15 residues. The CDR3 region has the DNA TGTGCCAGCAGAGAAACCGGGTGGTCCTACAATGAGCAGTTCTTC. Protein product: CASRETGWSYNEQFF.

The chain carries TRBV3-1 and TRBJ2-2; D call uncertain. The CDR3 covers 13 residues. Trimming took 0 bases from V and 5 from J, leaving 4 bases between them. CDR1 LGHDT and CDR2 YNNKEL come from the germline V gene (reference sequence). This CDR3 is CASSQESTGELFF. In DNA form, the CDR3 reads TGTGCCAGCAGCCAAGAATCGACCGGGGAGCTGTTTTTT.

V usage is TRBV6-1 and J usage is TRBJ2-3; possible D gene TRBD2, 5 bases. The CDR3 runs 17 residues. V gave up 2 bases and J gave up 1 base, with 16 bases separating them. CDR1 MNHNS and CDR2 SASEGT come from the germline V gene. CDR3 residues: CASSEKARLKGTDTQYF. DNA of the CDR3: TGTGCCAGCAGTGAAAAGGCGAGACTAAAAGGCACAGATACGCAGTATTTT.

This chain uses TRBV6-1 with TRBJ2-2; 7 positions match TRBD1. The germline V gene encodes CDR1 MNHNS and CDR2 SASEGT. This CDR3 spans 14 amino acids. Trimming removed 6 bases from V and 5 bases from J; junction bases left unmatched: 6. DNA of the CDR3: TGTGCCAGCAGCGACTTCAGGGGGACCGGGGAGCTGTTTTTT. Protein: CASSDFRGTGELFF.

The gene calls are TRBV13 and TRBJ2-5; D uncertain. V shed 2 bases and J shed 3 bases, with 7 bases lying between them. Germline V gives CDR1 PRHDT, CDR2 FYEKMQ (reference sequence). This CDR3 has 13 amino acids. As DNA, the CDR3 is TGTGCCAGCAGCTTAAGCCCTGAAGAGACCCAGTACTTC. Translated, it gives CASSLSPEETQYF.

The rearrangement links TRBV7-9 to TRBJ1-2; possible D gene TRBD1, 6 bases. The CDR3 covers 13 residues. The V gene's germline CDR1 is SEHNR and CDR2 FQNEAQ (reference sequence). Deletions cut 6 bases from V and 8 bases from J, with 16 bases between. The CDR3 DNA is TGTGCCAGCAGTCCTACAGGGTGGCGCGGCTACACCTTC. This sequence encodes CASSPTGWRGYTF.

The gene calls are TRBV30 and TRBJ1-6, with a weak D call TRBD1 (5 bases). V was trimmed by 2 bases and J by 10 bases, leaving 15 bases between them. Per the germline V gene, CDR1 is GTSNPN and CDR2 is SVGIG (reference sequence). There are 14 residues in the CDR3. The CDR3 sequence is CAWSLGTGGSPLHF. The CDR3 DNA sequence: TGTGCCTGGAGTTTAGGGACCGGGGGATCACCCCTCCACTTT.

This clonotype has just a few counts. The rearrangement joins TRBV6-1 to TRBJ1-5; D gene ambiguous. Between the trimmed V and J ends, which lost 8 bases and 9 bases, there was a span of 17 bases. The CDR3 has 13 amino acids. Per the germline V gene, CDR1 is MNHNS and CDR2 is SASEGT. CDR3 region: CASRPAPLGPQHF. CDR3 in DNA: TGTGCCAGCCGGCCAGCTCCCTTAGGGCCCCAGCATTTT.

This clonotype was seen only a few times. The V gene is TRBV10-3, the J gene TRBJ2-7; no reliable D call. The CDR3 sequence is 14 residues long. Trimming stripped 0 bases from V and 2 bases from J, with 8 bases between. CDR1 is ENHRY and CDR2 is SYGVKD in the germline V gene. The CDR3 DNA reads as TGTGCCATCAGTGAGTCTGGGCATACCTACGAGCAGTACTTC. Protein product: CAISESGHTYEQYF.

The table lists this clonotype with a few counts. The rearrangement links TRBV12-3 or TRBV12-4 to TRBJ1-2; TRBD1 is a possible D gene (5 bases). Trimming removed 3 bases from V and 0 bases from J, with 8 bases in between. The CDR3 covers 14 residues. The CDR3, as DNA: TGTGCCAGCAGTTTCTCGACAGCTAACTATGGCTACACCTTC. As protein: CASSFSTANYGYTF.

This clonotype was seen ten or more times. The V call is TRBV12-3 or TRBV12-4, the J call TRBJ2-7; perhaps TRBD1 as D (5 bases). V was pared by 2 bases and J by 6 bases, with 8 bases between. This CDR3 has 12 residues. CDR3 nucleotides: TGTGCCAGCAGTTTAAGCAGGGCCGAGCAGTACTTC. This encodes CASSLSRAEQYF.

In nucleotides, the CDR3 is TGTGCCAGCAGCCAAGAAGGGCGACAGATCCCTGGGGAGCAGTACTTC. Its translation is CASSQEGRQIPGEQYF. J is TRBJ2-7 and V is TRBV3-1; tentative D call: TRBD1 (5 bases). CDR1 LGHDT and CDR2 YNNKEL come from the germline V gene (reference sequence). The V and J ends lost 0 bases and 7 bases respectively, with 19 bases between them. The CDR3 is made up of 16 amino acids.

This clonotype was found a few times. The CDR3: CASSQGTSQVGGEQFF. Written as DNA, the CDR3 is TGTGCCAGCAGCCAAGGGACTAGCCAAGTGGGTGGGGAGCAGTTCTTC. The chain is built from TRBV3-1 and TRBJ2-1; 8 bases are shared with TRBD2. CDR1 LGHDT and CDR2 YNNKEL come from the germline V gene (reference sequence). This CDR3 contains 16 residues. J gave up 10 bases and V 1 base, and 12 bases lay outside the gene matches.

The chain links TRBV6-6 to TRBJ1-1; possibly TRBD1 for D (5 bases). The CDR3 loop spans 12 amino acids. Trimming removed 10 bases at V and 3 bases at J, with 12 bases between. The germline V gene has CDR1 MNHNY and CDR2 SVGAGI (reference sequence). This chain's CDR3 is CATSQGYTEAFF. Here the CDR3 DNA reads TGTGCCACCTCTCAGGGATACACTGAAGCTTTCTTT.